The subject of this entry is one TCR beta chain. These data come from a study of blood T cell repertoires in COVID-19. Study summary: Spain, Italy and the United States supplied samples that represented acute and convalescent COVID-19. PBMCs, B-cell-depleted T cells, or T cells provided the cDNA or gDNA that made up the material.

V gave up 7 bases and J gave up 0 bases; unmatched junction bases: 9. Germline CDR1 is SQVTM and CDR2 is ANQGSEA. The CDR3 runs to 16 residues. Authors' data handling: Estimation of nucleated cell counts was performed using reference gene primer amplification. Libraries were prepared by immunoSEQ multiplex PCR; TCRdb keeps only in-frame clonotypes and omits some of them. The V and J calls and the clone size are those of that table, but D and trimming were determined from the DNA. The data show tens of thousands of clones, 91% seen once. The chain is built from TRBV29-1 and TRBJ2-1; 10 positions match TRBD2. Input material: peripheral blood. The receptor was isolated from a human donor in a cohort sampled during active COVID-19. For the CDR3, the DNA is TGCAGCGCCACCCCGGAGCGGGGGGGCTCCTACAATGAGCAGTTCTTC. This translates into CSATPERGGSYNEQFF.